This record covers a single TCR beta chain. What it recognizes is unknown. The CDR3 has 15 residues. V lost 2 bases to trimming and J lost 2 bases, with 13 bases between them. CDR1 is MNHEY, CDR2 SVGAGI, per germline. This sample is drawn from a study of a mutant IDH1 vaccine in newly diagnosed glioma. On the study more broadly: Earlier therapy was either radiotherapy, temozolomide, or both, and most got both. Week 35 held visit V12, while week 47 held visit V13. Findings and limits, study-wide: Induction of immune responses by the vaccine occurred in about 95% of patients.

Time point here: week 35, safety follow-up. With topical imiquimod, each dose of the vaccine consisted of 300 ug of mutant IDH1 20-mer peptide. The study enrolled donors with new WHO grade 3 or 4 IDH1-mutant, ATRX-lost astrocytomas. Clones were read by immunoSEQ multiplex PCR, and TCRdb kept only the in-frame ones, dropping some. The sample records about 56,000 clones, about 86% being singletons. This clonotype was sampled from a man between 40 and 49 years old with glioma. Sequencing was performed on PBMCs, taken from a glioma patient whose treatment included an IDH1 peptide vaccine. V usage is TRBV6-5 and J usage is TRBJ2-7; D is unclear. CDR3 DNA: TGTGCCAGCAGTTACATACCATTTAAACCCTACGAGCAGTACTTC. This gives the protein CASSYIPFKPYEQYF.